The 17 T cell receptor beta chains given below trace back to one sample, sequenced in a study of spatial heterogeneity in lung cancer. The time point was: sample taken at primary tumor resection. Whole RNA from tumor, nontumor lung or frozen PBMC was sequenced unsorted. TCRdb recomputed calls from the 5' RACE reads with MiXCR, one row per CDR3 protein. The data contain 10,000 to 13,000 distinct CDR3 sequences, 8.5% to 10% of them singletons. Sequences were derived from PBMCs, sampled at surgery. These receptors were obtained from a male donor with early-stage non-small cell lung cancer.

This clonotype was seen ten or more times. This chain connects TRBV24-1 to TRBJ2-7; tentative D call: TRBD2 (6 bases). Trimming shortened V by 0 bases and J by 5 bases, and 10 bases separated the two germline ends. CDR1 KGHDR and CDR2 SFDVKD come from the germline V gene. The CDR3 spans 14 residues. CDR3 sequence (DNA): TGTGCCACCAGTGATTTGACGGGGGTCCACGAGCAGTACTTC. This sequence encodes CATSDLTGVHEQYF.

This clonotype has at least ten counts. The chain employs TRBV3-1 and TRBJ2-3; no firm D call. V lost 2 bases, J lost 2 bases, and 20 bases lay in between. Germline V gene sequence: CDR1 LGHDT, CDR2 YNNKEL (reference sequence). The CDR3 length is 18 residues. Here the CDR3 DNA reads TGTGCCAGCAGCCAACGGTTCCCCCGCGGCACCTCCACAGATACGCAGTATTTT. The encoded protein is CASSQRFPRGTSTDTQYF.

V is TRBV5-6 and J is TRBJ1-1; TRBD1 is a possible D gene (6 bases). The V end was cut by 4 bases, the J end by 5 bases, with 12 bases between. The CDR3 is 13 amino acids. Germline-derived CDR1 and CDR2 are SGHDT and YYEEEE. DNA for the CDR3: TGTGCCAGCAGCCCGAGTACAGGGACTGAAGCTTTCTTT. It is translated as CASSPSTGTEAFF. The full variable domain, its missing parts supplied by reference TRBV5-6 and TRBJ1-1, is DAGVTQSPTHLIKTRGQQVTLRCSPKSGHDTVSWYQQALGQGPQFIFQYYEEEERQRGNFPDRFSGHQFPNYSSELNVNALLLGDSALYLCASSPSTGTEAFFGQGTRLTVV.

This clonotype came up many times. The chain has TRBV6-1 and TRBJ2-7; 7 bases align to TRBD1. Germline assignment: CDR1 MNHNS and CDR2 SASEGT. This CDR3 has 14 residues. V was clipped by 7 bases and J by 0 bases; unmatched bases: 6. Here the CDR3 DNA reads TGTGCCAGCAATAGTAACAGGGGCTCCTACGAGCAGTACTTC. Translation: CASNSNRGSYEQYF.

This clonotype was recorded at least ten times. DNA for the CDR3: TGCGCCAGCAGCCCTTCACAACCCTCTAATGAAAAACTGTTTTTT. The encoded protein is CASSPSQPSNEKLFF. V is TRBV5-1 and J is TRBJ1-4; unclear D gene. Germline assignment: CDR1 SGHRS and CDR2 YFSETQ. Trimming left V 4 bases short and J 3 bases short, with 13 bases between. This CDR3 is 15 amino acids long.

The chain links TRBV11-2 to TRBJ2-3; D remains unclear. V lost 6 bases and J lost 6, with 16 bases in between. This CDR3 has 14 amino acids. CDR1 is SGHAT and CDR2 is FQNNGV in the germline V gene. The CDR3 sequence: CASRSLRSGDTQYF. The CDR3 region has the DNA TGTGCCAGCAGGTCCCTAAGAAGTGGGGATACGCAGTATTTT. Filled out from reference TRBV11-2 and TRBJ2-3, the complete variable domain reads EAGVAQSPRYKIIEKRQSVAFWCNPISGHATLYWYQQILGQGPKLLIQFQNNGVVDDSQLPKDRFSAERLKGVDSTLKIQPAKLEDSAVYLCASRSLRSGDTQYFGPGTRLTVL.

This clonotype was picked up many times. J is TRBJ2-5 and V is TRBV4-2; 9 bases are shared with TRBD1. V lost 1 base to trimming and J lost 5 bases; unmatched junction nucleotides: 8. CDR1 is LGHNA and CDR2 is YNFKEQ in the germline V gene. The CDR3 extends over 16 amino acids. CDR3 sequence: CASSQVSSGTGETQYF. CDR3 in DNA: TGTGCCAGCAGCCAAGTATCCTCCGGGACAGGGGAGACCCAGTACTTC.

This clonotype has ten or more counts. The chain employs TRBV6-6 and TRBJ1-2, with TRBD1 matching 7 bases. This CDR3 comprises 16 residues. The ends lost 4 bases at V and 0 bases at J; junction bases unmatched: 8. Germline V gives CDR1 MNHNY, CDR2 SVGAGI (reference sequence). CDR3 sequence: CASSSTGAYANYGYTF. As DNA, the CDR3 is TGTGCCAGCAGTTCTACAGGGGCCTACGCTAACTATGGCTACACCTTC.

This clonotype came up many times. The V gene is TRBV11-2, the J gene TRBJ2-1, with a tentative D call TRBD2 (8 bases). Trimming removed 6 bases at V and 5 bases at J, with 20 bases between. This CDR3 spans 16 amino acids. Germline V gene data show CDR1 as SGHAT and CDR2 as FQNNGV. CDR3 nucleotides: TGTGCCAGCAGGCCCGGGAGGGGGCCGTCCAACAATGAGCAGTTCTTC. As protein: CASRPGRGPSNNEQFF. The entire variable domain, with the rest obtained from reference TRBV11-2 and TRBJ2-1, is as follows: EAGVAQSPRYKIIEKRQSVAFWCNPISGHATLYWYQQILGQGPKLLIQFQNNGVVDDSQLPKDRFSAERLKGVDSTLKIQPAKLEDSAVYLCASRPGRGPSNNEQFFGPGTRLTVL.

This clonotype appeared many times. The gene calls are TRBV13 and TRBJ2-2; possible D gene TRBD2, 6 bases. Trimming cost V 10 bases and J 7 bases, with 25 bases left between them. Germline CDR1 and CDR2: PRHDT and FYEKMQ (reference sequence). The CDR3 is made up of 16 amino acids. This CDR3 reads CATKVGATGEVGELFF. The CDR3 nucleotides are TGTGCCACCAAAGTAGGAGCGACGGGGGAGGTCGGGGAGCTGTTTTTT.

This clonotype qualifies as medium-sized. V gene TRBV5-1 combines with J gene TRBJ2-7, with no clear D. The germline V and J ends were trimmed by 0 bases and 7 bases, with 8 bases remaining between them. The CDR3 extends over 12 amino acids. Germline V CDR1 and CDR2: SGHRS, YFSETQ. This chain's CDR3 is CASSLGMGEQYF. In DNA, the CDR3 is TGCGCCAGCAGCTTGGGAATGGGGGAGCAGTACTTC.

This clonotype was seen ten or more times. The chain recombines TRBV28 with TRBJ2-7, with D possibly being TRBD2 (5 bases). Trimming pared 6 bases from V and 2 bases from J, leaving 14 bases between. The CDR3 runs 14 residues. Germline-derived CDR1 and CDR2 are MDHEN and SYDVKM. Written as DNA, the CDR3 is TGTGCCAGCAGGCCCGGGGTCCCCCCCTACGAGCAGTACTTC. It translates to CASRPGVPPYEQYF.

This clonotype is medium-sized by share. The chain is built from TRBV19 and TRBJ1-5; no reliable D call. Germline loops: CDR1 LNHDA, CDR2 SQIVND (reference sequence). This CDR3 region has 15 residues. V shed 5 bases and J shed 2 bases, with 13 bases lying between them. The CDR3 sequence: CASSGSGAGNQPQHF. The DNA for the CDR3 is TGTGCCAGTAGTGGGAGTGGAGCCGGCAATCAGCCCCAGCATTTT.

This clonotype was observed many times. This chain joins TRBV5-1 and TRBJ2-1; TRBD2 matches 8 bases. Losses at the gene ends were 7 bases for V and 4 bases for J; bases not matched to a gene: 7. CDR1 SGHRS and CDR2 YFSETQ come from the germline V gene. The CDR3 sequence is 14 residues long. The CDR3 sequence is CASGLAGGYNEQFF. For the CDR3, the DNA is TGCGCCAGCGGTCTAGCGGGCGGATACAATGAGCAGTTCTTC.

This clonotype was observed many times. The chain joins TRBV29-1 to TRBJ2-3; 7 bases agree with TRBD1. Looked up from germline, CDR1 is SQVTM and CDR2 is ANQGSEA. V lost 6 bases and J lost 4; bases outside the gene matches: 4. This CDR3 contains 12 residues. CDR3 in amino acids: CSVATGSDTQYF. The CDR3 DNA reads TGCAGCGTCGCGACAGGGTCAGATACGCAGTATTTT.

This clonotype was seen many times. The chain has TRBV2 and TRBJ2-7, with 12 bases aligning to TRBD1. The junction had 4 bases not matched to a gene; V was cut back by 7 bases and J by 6 bases. The CDR3 loop spans 13 amino acids. The germline V gene encodes CDR1 SNHLY and CDR2 FYNNEI. CDR3 DNA sequence: TGTGCCAGCACTGGGACAGGGGGCGTCGAGCAGTACTTC. This sequence encodes CASTGTGGVEQYF.

There are many counts of this clonotype. The CDR3 region has the DNA TGCAGTGCTAGTCTCGGACGGAACAATGAGCAGTTCTTC. It specifies CSASLGRNNEQFF. The V gene is TRBV20-1, the J gene TRBJ2-1; D not certain. Per germline, CDR1 DFQATT and CDR2 SNEGSKA (reference sequence). The CDR3 consists of 13 residues. V dropped 3 bases and J dropped 5 bases, with 11 bases sitting between them.